A selection of T cell receptor beta chains follows, all from one sample in a study of OX40 agonist ivuxolimab in advanced cancers. TCRdb keeps only in-frame clones here, not all; method: immunoSEQ multiplex PCR. The sample consists of tens of thousands of clones, approximately 88% of them appearing once. Sequences were derived from CD4+ or CD8+ T cells sorted from blood, sampled in a trial of the OX40 agonist ivuxolimab. These receptors were obtained from an adult with an advanced solid tumor such as melanoma, head and neck, liver or kidney cancer. CDR3s include the opening cysteine and the closing phenylalanine or tryptophan. A D gene is named only where the DNA matches it firmly. Not all rows give a size; the values are once, few, many and, for expanded clones, a class.

d_call: TRBD1
clone_size: NA
j_call: TRBJ2-1
v_call: TRBV6-5
cdr3_nt: TGTGCCAGCAGTTTACCGACAGGGAGAGCCAATGAGCAGTTCTTC
cdr3_aa: CASSLPTGRANEQFF

d_call: NA
clone_size: once
j_call: TRBJ2-7
v_call: TRBV6-1
cdr3_nt: TGTGCCAGCAGTGAGACGTGGCGATACGAGCAGTACTTC
cdr3_aa: CASSETWRYEQYF

d_call: NA
clone_size: NA
j_call: TRBJ2-1
v_call: TRBV7-2
cdr3_nt: TGTGCCAGCAGCCTGTTGGGGGCTTACAATGAGCAGTTCTTC
cdr3_aa: CASSLLGAYNEQFF

d_call: NA
clone_size: NA
j_call: TRBJ2-3
v_call: TRBV5-1
cdr3_nt: TGCGCCAGCAGCCCAGGGCTCGGAGGGAGTAGGATAGATACGCAGTATTTT
cdr3_aa: CASSPGLGGSRIDTQYF

d_call: NA
clone_size: NA
j_call: TRBJ1-5
v_call: TRBV19
cdr3_nt: TGTGCCAGTAGTCTCCAAGGGGGGGGAGGTAGCAATCAGCCCCAGCATTTT
cdr3_aa: CASSLQGGGGSNQPQHF

d_call: TRBD2
clone_size: NA
j_call: TRBJ2-2
v_call: TRBV9
cdr3_nt: TGTGCCAGCAGCCCCGGACTAGCGGGGAACACCGGGGAGCTGTTTTTT
cdr3_aa: CASSPGLAGNTGELFF

d_call: TRBD1
clone_size: few
j_call: TRBJ1-1
v_call: TRBV5-1
cdr3_nt: TGCGCCAGCAGGACAGGGGATGGGAACACTGAAGCTTTCTTT
cdr3_aa: CASRTGDGNTEAFF

d_call: NA
clone_size: once
j_call: TRBJ2-7
v_call: TRBV2
cdr3_nt: TGTGCCAGCAGGGGACCAGCCACCGACGAGCAGTACTTC
cdr3_aa: CASRGPATDEQYF

d_call: NA
clone_size: NA
j_call: TRBJ1-1
v_call: TRBV6-5
cdr3_nt: TGTGCCAGCAGTGGGGCGGATAGTGTTGCTTTCTTT
cdr3_aa: CASSGADSVAFF

d_call: TRBD1
clone_size: NA
j_call: TRBJ1-4
v_call: TRBV30
cdr3_nt: TGTGCCTGGAGCCTGCAGGGGGAAATAACTAATGAAAAACTGTTTTTT
cdr3_aa: CAWSLQGEITNEKLFF

d_call: NA
clone_size: NA
j_call: TRBJ2-3
v_call: TRBV29-1
cdr3_nt: TGCAGCGTTGAGTCTGGGGGAACAGATACGCAGTATTTT
cdr3_aa: CSVESGGTDTQYF

d_call: NA
clone_size: NA
j_call: TRBJ2-7
v_call: TRBV5-1
cdr3_nt: TGCGCCAGCAGCTTGATGGGGGGCTCCTCCTACGAGCAGTACTTC
cdr3_aa: CASSLMGGSSYEQYF

d_call: NA
clone_size: NA
j_call: TRBJ1-1
v_call: TRBV30
cdr3_nt: TGTGCCTGGAGTGTTACAGGTTTGAACACTGAAGCTTTCTTT
cdr3_aa: CAWSVTGLNTEAFF

d_call: NA
clone_size: NA
j_call: TRBJ2-1
v_call: TRBV5-1
cdr3_nt: TGCGCCAGCAGCTTGGTATCAGAGTACAATGAGCAGTTCTTC
cdr3_aa: CASSLVSEYNEQFF

d_call: NA
clone_size: once
j_call: TRBJ1-5
v_call: TRBV6-4
cdr3_nt: TGTGCCAGCAGGCCCGCGGCATATAGCAATCAGCCCCAGCATTTT
cdr3_aa: CASRPAAYSNQPQHF

d_call: NA
clone_size: NA
j_call: TRBJ2-5
v_call: TRBV28
cdr3_nt: TGTGCCAGCAGTTTAGGCGGACAAGAGACCCAGTACTTC
cdr3_aa: CASSLGGQETQYF

d_call: TRBD1
clone_size: NA
j_call: TRBJ1-5
v_call: TRBV2
cdr3_nt: TGTGCCAGCAGTGGGACAGGGGAAACGCAGCCCCAGCATTTT
cdr3_aa: CASSGTGETQPQHF

d_call: NA
clone_size: NA
j_call: TRBJ2-5
v_call: TRBV30
cdr3_nt: TGTGCCTGGGGTAGACAGGCCCAAGAGACCCAGTACTTC
cdr3_aa: CAWGRQAQETQYF

d_call: NA
clone_size: NA
j_call: TRBJ1-1
v_call: TRBV18
cdr3_nt: TGTGCCAGCTCACCAGCAGGGAGGACTGAAGCTTTCTTT
cdr3_aa: CASSPAGRTEAFF

d_call: NA
clone_size: NA
j_call: TRBJ1-1
v_call: TRBV28
cdr3_nt: TGTGCCAGCAGTTTTCGGCAGAACACTGAAGCTTTCTTT
cdr3_aa: CASSFRQNTEAFF

d_call: TRBD1
clone_size: NA
j_call: TRBJ2-2
v_call: TRBV4-1
cdr3_nt: TGCGCCAGCAGCCAAGGGGGACAGGGGTCCGGGGAGCTGTTTTTT
cdr3_aa: CASSQGGQGSGELFF

d_call: NA
clone_size: NA
j_call: TRBJ2-5
v_call: TRBV2
cdr3_nt: TGTGCCAGCAAGATGGACTATGGCGAGACCCAGTACTTC
cdr3_aa: CASKMDYGETQYF

d_call: NA
clone_size: NA
j_call: TRBJ1-2
v_call: TRBV5-1
cdr3_nt: TGCGCCAGCAGCTTGGAGGGGGAAAGCTATGGCTACACCTTC
cdr3_aa: CASSLEGESYGYTF

d_call: TRBD2
clone_size: NA
j_call: TRBJ2-1
v_call: TRBV29-1
cdr3_nt: TGCAGCGTTGAAGCGTCTCGCGGGAGTCTCTCGAGGTACAATGAGCAGTTCTTC
cdr3_aa: CSVEASRGSLSRYNEQFF

d_call: NA
clone_size: NA
j_call: TRBJ2-3
v_call: TRBV30
cdr3_nt: TGTGCCTGGAGTGGGTTGGCGGGGATCACAGATACGCAGTATTTT
cdr3_aa: CAWSGLAGITDTQYF

d_call: TRBD1
clone_size: NA
j_call: TRBJ1-1
v_call: TRBV7-2
cdr3_nt: TGTGCCAGCAGCTACTGGACAGGAAAGACTGAAGCTTTCTTT
cdr3_aa: CASSYWTGKTEAFF

d_call: TRBD2
clone_size: NA
j_call: TRBJ2-7
v_call: TRBV28
cdr3_nt: TGTGCCAGCAGCCGACTAGCGGGAGTCCCCGAGCAGTACTTC
cdr3_aa: CASSRLAGVPEQYF

d_call: TRBD2
clone_size: NA
j_call: TRBJ2-7
v_call: TRBV27
cdr3_nt: TGTGCCAGCAGTTTGAGAGCGGGGATGGCGTACGAGCAGTACTTC
cdr3_aa: CASSLRAGMAYEQYF

d_call: TRBD1
clone_size: NA
j_call: TRBJ1-3
v_call: TRBV5-1
cdr3_nt: TGCGCCAGCAGCCAAACGACAGGGAAGAGCTCTGGAAACACCATATATTTT
cdr3_aa: CASSQTTGKSSGNTIYF

d_call: NA
clone_size: NA
j_call: TRBJ2-2
v_call: TRBV27
cdr3_nt: TGTGCCAGCAGTCTCAAACATGGGCTGAACACCGGGGAGCTGTTTTTT
cdr3_aa: CASSLKHGLNTGELFF

d_call: NA
clone_size: few
j_call: TRBJ1-5
v_call: TRBV30
cdr3_nt: TGTGCCTGGAGCCCCAAGGGCAGTCAGCCCCAGCATTTT
cdr3_aa: CAWSPKGSQPQHF

d_call: TRBD1
clone_size: NA
j_call: TRBJ2-7
v_call: TRBV28
cdr3_nt: TGTGCCGGTCGAAAGGGGGCGCCGGTCGAGCAGTACTTC
cdr3_aa: CAGRKGAPVEQYF

d_call: NA
clone_size: NA
j_call: TRBJ2-3
v_call: TRBV19
cdr3_nt: TGTGCCAGTAGTTCAACCACCTCGGGTGTGGGTACAGATACGCAGTATTTT
cdr3_aa: CASSSTTSGVGTDTQYF

d_call: NA
clone_size: NA
j_call: TRBJ1-1
v_call: TRBV30
cdr3_nt: TGTGCCTGGTTCCGGGGGTACGAGGACACTGAAGCTTTCTTT
cdr3_aa: CAWFRGYEDTEAFF

d_call: NA
clone_size: NA
j_call: TRBJ2-1
v_call: TRBV29-1
cdr3_nt: TGCAGCGTTGAAAGGGACCTCAATGAGCAGTTCTTC
cdr3_aa: CSVERDLNEQFF

d_call: NA
clone_size: NA
j_call: TRBJ1-1
v_call: TRBV2
cdr3_nt: TGTGCCAGCAGGGGCAGGGTGAACACTGAAGCTTTCTTT
cdr3_aa: CASRGRVNTEAFF

d_call: NA
clone_size: NA
j_call: TRBJ1-6
v_call: TRBV9
cdr3_nt: TGTGCCAGCAGCGAGGGCGCCCGGGGGGCGGTGAATTCACCCCTCCACTTT
cdr3_aa: CASSEGARGAVNSPLHF

d_call: TRBD1
clone_size: once
j_call: TRBJ2-7
v_call: TRBV5-1
cdr3_nt: TGCGCCAGCAGCTGGACAGGGAACGAGCAGTACTTC
cdr3_aa: CASSWTGNEQYF

d_call: TRBD2
clone_size: NA
j_call: TRBJ2-1
v_call: TRBV19
cdr3_nt: TGTGCCAGTAGTATTGATGGTTCGGCGGGGGGCCTCAATGAGCAGTTCTTC
cdr3_aa: CASSIDGSAGGLNEQFF

d_call: NA
clone_size: NA
j_call: TRBJ2-2
v_call: TRBV5-8
cdr3_nt: TGTGCCAGCAGCTCAGGACGACACACCGGGGAGCTGTTTTTT
cdr3_aa: CASSSGRHTGELFF

d_call: NA
clone_size: NA
j_call: TRBJ1-2
v_call: TRBV7-9
cdr3_nt: TGTGCCAGCAGCTCCGTTGGACAAAGCTTCTATGGCTACACCTTC
cdr3_aa: CASSSVGQSFYGYTF

d_call: TRBD2
clone_size: NA
j_call: TRBJ2-5
v_call: TRBV9
cdr3_nt: TGTGCCAGCGCAAAGACAGCGGGAGTGGAGACCCAGTACTTC
cdr3_aa: CASAKTAGVETQYF

d_call: NA
clone_size: few
j_call: TRBJ1-1
v_call: TRBV5-6
cdr3_nt: TGTGCCAGCAGCTTGCTCACAGCCATCACTGAAGCTTTCTTT
cdr3_aa: CASSLLTAITEAFF

d_call: NA
clone_size: NA
j_call: TRBJ2-1
v_call: TRBV7-9
cdr3_nt: TGTGCCAGCAGCCGGGAAAGACATGCAGGGCTCACCTACAATGAGCAGTTCTTC
cdr3_aa: CASSRERHAGLTYNEQFF

d_call: NA
clone_size: few
j_call: TRBJ2-5
v_call: TRBV2
cdr3_nt: TGTGCCAGCAGTCAATGGGGAACCCAAGAGACCCAGTACTTC
cdr3_aa: CASSQWGTQETQYF

d_call: NA
clone_size: NA
j_call: TRBJ1-3
v_call: TRBV2
cdr3_nt: TGTGCCAGCCGCGGACAGTACTCTGGAAACACCATATATTTT
cdr3_aa: CASRGQYSGNTIYF

d_call: TRBD1
clone_size: NA
j_call: TRBJ1-1
v_call: TRBV10-3
cdr3_nt: TGTGCCATCAGTGAATATTGGGACAGGGAGCGAAACACTGAAGCTTTCTTT
cdr3_aa: CAISEYWDRERNTEAFF

d_call: NA
clone_size: few
j_call: TRBJ1-3
v_call: TRBV2
cdr3_nt: TGTGCCAGCAGAACAGATAACTCTGGAAACACCATATATTTT
cdr3_aa: CASRTDNSGNTIYF

d_call: TRBD2
clone_size: NA
j_call: TRBJ2-5
v_call: TRBV7-2
cdr3_nt: TGTGCCAGCAGCCCGACTAGCGGGAGTGGGGAGACCCAGTACTTC
cdr3_aa: CASSPTSGSGETQYF

d_call: TRBD2
clone_size: NA
j_call: TRBJ2-5
v_call: TRBV30
cdr3_nt: TGTGCCTGGATTTCCCGGGGGGGGGCCCAGTACTTC
cdr3_aa: CAWISRGGAQYF

d_call: TRBD2
clone_size: NA
j_call: TRBJ2-5
v_call: TRBV5-4
cdr3_nt: TGTGCCAGCAGCTCCCCCGGGACTAGCGGGGTAGAGACCCAGTACTTC
cdr3_aa: CASSSPGTSGVETQYF